Listed here are 11 T cell receptor beta chains from one sample, sequenced in a study of metastatic and nonmetastatic thyroid tumors. Before thyroid surgery, none of the patients had received any treatment. With MiXCR, TCRdb called clones anew from the PCR reads. The sample carries 10,000 to 13,000 clones, around 40% recorded once. The sequenced sample consisted of tumor tissue. Every receptor here comes from a female donor with papillary thyroid cancer or a benign thyroid nodule (not recorded which). Some clones in this sample may be carry-over from other donors' samples.

The chain combines TRBV6-1 with TRBJ2-3; 10 positions match TRBD2. CDR1 and CDR2 (germline): MNHNS, SASEGT. The CDR3 length is 14 residues. V trimming: 11 bases; J trimming: 1 base; junction bases outside the gene matches: 6. CDR3: CAGASGSRTDTQYF. The CDR3 DNA reads as TGTGCCGGGGCTAGCGGGAGCCGCACAGATACGCAGTATTTT.

The chain joins TRBV11-1 to TRBJ2-2, with D hard to call. In germline, CDR1 is SGHAT, CDR2 FQDESV (reference sequence). There are 12 residues in the CDR3. V lost 4 bases and J lost 9, with 9 bases in between. The CDR3 DNA is TGTGCCAGCAGCTCGGGTGGCTGGGAGCTGTTTTTT. This gives the protein CASSSGGWELFF.

This clone was seen a few times. The J gene is TRBJ2-7, the V gene TRBV7-8; D ambiguous. From germline, CDR1 is SGHVS and CDR2 FQNEAQ. The CDR3 totals 12 residues. Trimming pared 3 bases from V and 3 bases from J, leaving 6 bases between. Here the CDR3 reads CASSFDLYEQYF. CDR3 bases: TGTGCCAGCAGCTTCGACCTCTACGAGCAGTACTTC.

This CDR3 reads CASSTRWGGTSGNTIYF. The CDR3 nucleotides are TGTGCCAGCAGCACGAGGTGGGGCGGGACCTCTGGAAACACCATATATTTT. The genes are TRBV11-2 and TRBJ1-3; possible D gene TRBD1, 5 bases. With 5 bases removed from V and 0 bases from J, the gap between germline ends came to 17 bases. CDR3 length: 17 amino acids. Germline-derived CDR1 and CDR2 are SGHAT and FQNNGV.

This clone was seen a few times. This chain connects TRBV4-2 to TRBJ2-3; TRBD2 aligns across 7 bases. The CDR3 sequence is 17 residues long. Germline V CDR1 and CDR2: LGHNA, YNFKEQ. With 1 base clipped from V and 8 bases from J, the junction kept 15 bases outside the gene matches. This CDR3 is CASSQGRGGREEGTQYF. The CDR3 bases are TGTGCCAGCAGCCAAGGGCGTGGCGGGAGAGAGGAGGGTACGCAGTATTTT.

The chain combines TRBV11-2 with TRBJ2-3; a weak D match, TRBD2 (6 bases). CDR1 and CDR2 from the germline V gene are SGHAT and FQNNGV. The CDR3 sequence is 17 residues long. The V and J ends lost 1 base and 3 bases respectively, with 17 bases between them. CDR3: CASSLGRVGRGTDTQYF. CDR3 in DNA: TGTGCCAGCAGCTTAGGAAGGGTCGGGAGAGGGACAGATACGCAGTATTTT.

The CDR3 here is CASSQPDGAQHF. Here the CDR3 DNA reads TGTGCCAGCAGTCAGCCGGATGGGGCCCAGCATTTT. This chain links TRBV2 with TRBJ1-5; D is unclear. The CDR3 sequence is 12 residues long. The V gene's germline CDR1 is SNHLY and CDR2 FYNNEI. V was clipped by 5 bases and J by 11 bases, with 13 bases between them.

This clone was counted only a few times. V usage is TRBV6-2 or TRBV6-3 and J usage is TRBJ2-1; TRBD2 might be the D (6 bases). There are 16 residues in the CDR3. V shed 2 bases and J shed 0 bases, with 11 bases lying between them. Germline V gene lookup returns CDR1 MNHEY and CDR2 SVGEGT. The CDR3, as DNA: TGTGCCAGCAGTTACGGGGGGTTAAGCTCCTACAATGAGCAGTTCTTC. This codes for CASSYGGLSSYNEQFF.

In this sample, this clone turned up a few times. The chain has TRBV6-1 and TRBJ1-1; D may be TRBD1 (6 bases). Trimming cost V 6 bases and J 10 bases, with 21 bases left between them. CDR1 and CDR2 from the germline V gene are MNHNS and SASEGT. The CDR3 loop spans 14 amino acids. The CDR3 spells CASSHPSSVGAAFF. In DNA form, the CDR3 reads TGTGCCAGCAGCCACCCTTCCTCTGTGGGGGCAGCTTTCTTT.

The chain couples TRBV4-1 to TRBJ2-2; D not resolved. The V end lost 4 bases, the J end lost 4 bases, and 4 bases lay between the germline ends. Germline CDR1 MGHRA, CDR2 YSYEKL. The CDR3 extends over 12 amino acids. CDR3 residues: CASSPLTGELFF. DNA for the CDR3: TGCGCCAGCAGCCCACTCACCGGGGAGCTGTTTTTT.

The chain employs TRBV2 and TRBJ1-2; TRBD1 matches at 8 bases. The CDR3 is 16 residues long. Germline V gene sequence: CDR1 SNHLY, CDR2 FYNNEI. J was trimmed by 4 bases and V by 0 bases; bases with no gene match: 7. CDR3 residues: CASSEARQGKGYGYTF. The CDR3 nucleotides are TGTGCCAGCAGTGAAGCGCGACAGGGGAAGGGCTATGGCTACACCTTC.